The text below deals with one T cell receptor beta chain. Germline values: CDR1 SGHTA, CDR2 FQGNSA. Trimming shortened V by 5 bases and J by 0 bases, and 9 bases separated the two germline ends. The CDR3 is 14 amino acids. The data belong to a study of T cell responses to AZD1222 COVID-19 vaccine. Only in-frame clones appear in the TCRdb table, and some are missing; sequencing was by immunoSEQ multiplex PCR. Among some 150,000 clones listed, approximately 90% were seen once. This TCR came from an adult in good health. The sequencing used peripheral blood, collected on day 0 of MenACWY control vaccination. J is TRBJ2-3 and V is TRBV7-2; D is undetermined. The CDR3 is CASSLRRSTDTQYF. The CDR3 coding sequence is TGTGCCAGCAGCCTGCGGCGTAGCACAGATACGCAGTATTTT.